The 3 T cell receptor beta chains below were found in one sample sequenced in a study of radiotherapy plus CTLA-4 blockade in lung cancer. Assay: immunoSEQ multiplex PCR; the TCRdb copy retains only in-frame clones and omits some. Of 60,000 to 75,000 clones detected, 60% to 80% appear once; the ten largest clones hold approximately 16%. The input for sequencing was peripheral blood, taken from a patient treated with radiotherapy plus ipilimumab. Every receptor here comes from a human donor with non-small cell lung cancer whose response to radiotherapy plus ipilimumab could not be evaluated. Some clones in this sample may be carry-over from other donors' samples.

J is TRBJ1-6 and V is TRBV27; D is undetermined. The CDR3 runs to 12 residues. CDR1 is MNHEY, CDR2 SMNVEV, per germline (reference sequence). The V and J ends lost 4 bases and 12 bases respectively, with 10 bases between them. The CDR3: CASSYPGEPLHF. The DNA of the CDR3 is TGTGCCAGCAGTTATCCCGGAGAACCCCTCCACTTT.

CDR3 nucleotide sequence: TGTGCCAGTAGCAACAGGAGGGGTGGGGATTCACCCCTCCACTTT. Translation gives CASSNRRGGDSPLHF. The chain employs TRBV19 and TRBJ1-6; the D gene is possibly TRBD1 (5 bases). CDR1 is LNHDA, CDR2 SQIVND, per germline (reference sequence). The CDR3 covers 15 residues. The V end lost 6 bases, the J end lost 8 bases, and 17 bases lay between the germline ends.

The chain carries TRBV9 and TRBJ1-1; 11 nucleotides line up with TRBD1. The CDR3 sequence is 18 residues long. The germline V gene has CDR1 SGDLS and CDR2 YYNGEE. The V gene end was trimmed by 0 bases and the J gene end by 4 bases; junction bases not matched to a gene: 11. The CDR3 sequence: CASSVAGPGTGGFTEAFF. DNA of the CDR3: TGTGCCAGCAGCGTAGCGGGTCCAGGGACAGGGGGTTTCACTGAAGCTTTCTTT. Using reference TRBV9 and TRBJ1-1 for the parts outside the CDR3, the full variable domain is DSGVTQTPKHLITATGQRVTLRCSPRSGDLSVYWYQQSLDQGLQFLIQYYNGEERAKGNILERFSAQQFPDLHSELNLSSLELGDSALYFCASSVAGPGTGGFTEAFFGQGTRLTVV.